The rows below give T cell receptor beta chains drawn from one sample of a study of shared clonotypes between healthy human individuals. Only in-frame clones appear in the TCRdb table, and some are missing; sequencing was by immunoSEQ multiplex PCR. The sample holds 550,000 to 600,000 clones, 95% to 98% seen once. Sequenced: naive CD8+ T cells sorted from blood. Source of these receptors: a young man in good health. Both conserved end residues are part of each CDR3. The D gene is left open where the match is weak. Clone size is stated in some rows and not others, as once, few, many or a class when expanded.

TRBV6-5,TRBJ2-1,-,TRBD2,CASRLSGSLHEQFF,TGTGCCAGCAGACTTAGCGGGAGCCTTCATGAGCAGTTCTTC
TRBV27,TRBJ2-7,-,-,CASRYVGGSHEQYF,TGTGCCAGCAGATATGTGGGAGGTAGCCACGAGCAGTACTTC
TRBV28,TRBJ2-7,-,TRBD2,CASSGAGGSYEQYF,TGTGCCAGCAGTGGGGCGGGAGGCTCCTACGAGCAGTACTTC
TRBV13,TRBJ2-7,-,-,CASSLSRGAYEQYF,TGTGCCAGCAGCTTAAGTCGGGGGGCTTACGAGCAGTACTTC
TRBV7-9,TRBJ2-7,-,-,CASSSPKGARRYEQYF,TGTGCCAGCAGCTCCCCCAAAGGGGCTCGAAGATACGAGCAGTACTTC
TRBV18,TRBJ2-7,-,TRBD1,CASSQDRVNYEQYF,TGTGCCAGCTCACAAGACAGGGTAAACTACGAGCAGTACTTC
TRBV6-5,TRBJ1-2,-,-,CASSYRGVGYGYTF,TGTGCCAGCAGTTACAGGGGCGTGGGTTATGGCTACACCTTC
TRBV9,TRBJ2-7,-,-,CASSVGGDTYEQYF,TGTGCCAGCAGCGTAGGAGGCGACACCTACGAGCAGTACTTC
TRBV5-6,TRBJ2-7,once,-,CASTLLVGTKAYEQYF,TGTGCCAGCACCCTGCTTGTCGGGACAAAGGCCTACGAGCAGTACTTC
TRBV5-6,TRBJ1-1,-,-,CASSLGPRLNTEAFF,TGTGCCAGCAGCCTAGGTCCCCGACTGAACACTGAAGCTTTCTTT
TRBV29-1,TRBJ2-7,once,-,CSVPKGSASYEQYF,TGCAGCGTACCAAAGGGGTCGGCATCCTACGAGCAGTACTTC
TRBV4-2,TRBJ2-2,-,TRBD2,CASSPWGGSGPGELFF,TGTGCCAGCAGCCCATGGGGCGGGAGTGGTCCCGGGGAGCTGTTTTTT
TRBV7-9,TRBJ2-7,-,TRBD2,CASSFPGLGREQYF,TGTGCCAGCAGCTTCCCGGGACTAGGTCGAGAGCAGTACTTC
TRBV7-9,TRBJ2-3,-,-,CASSYLRGSTDTQYF,TGTGCCAGCAGCTACTTACGCGGGAGCACAGATACGCAGTATTTT
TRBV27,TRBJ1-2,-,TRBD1,CASSKAGQDHYGYTF,TGTGCCAGCAGTAAGGCCGGACAGGACCACTATGGCTACACCTTC
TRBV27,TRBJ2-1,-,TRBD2,CASSLDSSGAPAPPYNEQFF,TGTGCCAGCAGTTTGGATTCTAGCGGGGCCCCCGCCCCTCCCTACAATGAGCAGTTCTTC
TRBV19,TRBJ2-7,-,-,CASSAGPTYEQYF,TGTGCCAGTAGTGCAGGGCCCACCTACGAGCAGTACTTC
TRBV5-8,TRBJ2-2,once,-,CASSLRLRNTGELFF,TGTGCCAGCAGCTTGAGGTTGCGGAACACCGGGGAGCTGTTTTTT
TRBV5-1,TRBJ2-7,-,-,CASSSQGEGYEQYF,TGCGCCAGCAGCTCCCAGGGTGAAGGCTACGAGCAGTACTTC
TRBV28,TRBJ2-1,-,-,CASSLIVNNNEQFF,TGTGCCAGCAGTTTGATAGTTAACAACAATGAGCAGTTCTTC
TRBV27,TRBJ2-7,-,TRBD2,CASSAILAEGPYEQYF,TGTGCCAGCAGTGCTATACTAGCGGAGGGGCCCTACGAGCAGTACTTC
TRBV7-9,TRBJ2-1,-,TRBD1,CASSPQAGTGNYNEQFF,TGTGCCAGCAGCCCCCAAGCCGGGACAGGCAACTACAATGAGCAGTTCTTC
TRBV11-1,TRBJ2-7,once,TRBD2,CASSLEAGGSYEQYF,TGTGCCAGCAGCTTAGAAGCGGGAGGTTCCTACGAGCAGTACTTC
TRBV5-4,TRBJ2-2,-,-,CASSFRGPANTGELFF,TGTGCCAGCAGCTTCAGGGGACCGGCGAACACCGGGGAGCTGTTTTTT
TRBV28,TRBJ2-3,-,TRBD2,CASSFEREGDTQYF,TGTGCCAGCAGTTTCGAGCGGGAGGGAGATACGCAGTATTTT
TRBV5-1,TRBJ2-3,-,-,CASSNTPIAVITDTQYF,TGCGCCAGCAGCAACACCCCTATAGCGGTTATCACAGATACGCAGTATTTT
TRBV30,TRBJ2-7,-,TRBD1,CAWSVLGGSEQYF,TGTGCCTGGAGTGTTCTAGGGGGCAGCGAGCAGTACTTC
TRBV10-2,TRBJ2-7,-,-,CASSSTPDYEQYF,TGCGCCAGCAGCTCGACGCCAGACTACGAGCAGTACTTC
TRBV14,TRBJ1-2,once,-,CASSPLLWDGSYGYTF,TGTGCCAGCAGCCCCCTTTTATGGGATGGGTCGTATGGCTACACCTTC
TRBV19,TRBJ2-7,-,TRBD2,CASSSPGLAGGIGGEQYF,TGTGCCAGTAGTTCACCGGGACTAGCGGGAGGAATAGGTGGCGAGCAGTACTTC
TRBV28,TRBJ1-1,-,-,CASSSRRFVGRENTASKAFF,TGTGCCAGCAGTTCTCGACGTTTCGTGGGAAGAGAGAACACTGCTTCTAAAGCTTTCTTT
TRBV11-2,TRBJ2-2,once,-,CASSLDGGGYTGELFF,TGTGCCAGCAGCTTAGACGGCGGAGGATACACCGGGGAGCTGTTTTTT
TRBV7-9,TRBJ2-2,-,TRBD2,CASSPAGGPNTGELFF,TGTGCCAGCAGCCCCGCGGGGGGACCGAACACCGGGGAGCTGTTTTTT
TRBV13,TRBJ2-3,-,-,CASSLGYRGFAGGPSQNTQYF,TGTGCCAGCAGCTTAGGTTACAGGGGATTCGCGGGAGGCCCCTCCCAAAATACGCAGTATTTT
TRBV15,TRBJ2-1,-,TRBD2,CATSSYTSGPYNEQFF,TGTGCCACCAGCAGTTATACTAGCGGGCCCTACAATGAGCAGTTCTTC
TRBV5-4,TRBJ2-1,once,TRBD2,CASSLVGGELADPAGNEQFF,TGTGCCAGCAGCTTGGTCGGTGGCGAGCTAGCGGACCCGGCGGGAAATGAGCAGTTCTTC
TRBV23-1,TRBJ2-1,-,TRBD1,CASSQALGRGTDNEQFF,TGCGCCAGCAGTCAGGCACTTGGCAGGGGGACCGACAATGAGCAGTTCTTC
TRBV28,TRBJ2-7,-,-,CASSLYIQGRGEQYF,TGTGCCAGCAGTTTATACATACAGGGCCGGGGGGAGCAGTACTTC
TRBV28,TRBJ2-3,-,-,CASSLASSTDTQYF,TGTGCCAGCAGTTTGGCCAGTAGCACAGATACGCAGTATTTT
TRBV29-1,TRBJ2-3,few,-,CSVELAERDTQYF,TGCAGCGTCGAACTAGCTGAGCGAGATACGCAGTATTTT
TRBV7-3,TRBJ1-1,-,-,CASSLPGRLRDTEAFF,TGTGCCAGCAGCTTACCTGGCAGGCTTCGCGACACTGAAGCTTTCTTT
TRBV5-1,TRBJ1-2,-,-,CASSPGPGQTNYGYTF,TGCGCCAGCAGCCCCGGACCCGGACAGACCAACTATGGCTACACCTTC
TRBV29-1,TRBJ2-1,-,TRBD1,CSVGGQGSLSYNEQFF,TGCAGCGTTGGTGGACAGGGGTCTCTCTCCTACAATGAGCAGTTCTTC
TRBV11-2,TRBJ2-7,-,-,CASSLGPVLTPFEQYF,TGTGCCAGCAGCCTGGGGCCGGTCCTAACCCCCTTCGAGCAGTACTTC
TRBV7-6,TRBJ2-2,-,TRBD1,CASSVGTGSTGELFF,TGTGCCAGCAGCGTTGGGACAGGGAGTACCGGGGAGCTGTTTTTT
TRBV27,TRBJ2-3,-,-,CASSLSSSASTDTQYF,TGTGCCAGCAGTTTATCTAGCTCCGCTAGCACAGATACGCAGTATTTT
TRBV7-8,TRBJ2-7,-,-,CASSQQGTTNYEQYF,TGTGCCAGCAGCCAGCAAGGGACGACCAACTACGAGCAGTACTTC
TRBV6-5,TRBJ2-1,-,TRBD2,CASSYTSGTYNEQFF,TGTGCCAGCAGTTACACTAGCGGTACCTACAATGAGCAGTTCTTC
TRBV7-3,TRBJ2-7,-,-,CASSPGTGYEQYF,TGTGCCAGCAGCCCAGGGACTGGCTACGAGCAGTACTTC
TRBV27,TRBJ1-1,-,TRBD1,CASRTGTGITEAFF,TGTGCCAGCAGAACAGGGACAGGGATCACTGAAGCTTTCTTT
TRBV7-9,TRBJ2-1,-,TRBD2,CASSAGLAVNNEQFF,TGTGCCAGCAGCGCCGGACTAGCGGTTAACAATGAGCAGTTCTTC
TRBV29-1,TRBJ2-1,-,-,CSVREPGLEQFF,TGCAGCGTTCGAGAACCCGGATTGGAGCAGTTCTTC
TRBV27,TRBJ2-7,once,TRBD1,CASSLRDRLYEQYF,TGTGCCAGCAGTTTACGGGACAGGTTATACGAGCAGTACTTC
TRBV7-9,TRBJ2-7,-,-,CASSLVAAGLHYEQYF,TGTGCCAGCAGCTTAGTTGCGGCAGGCCTACACTACGAGCAGTACTTC
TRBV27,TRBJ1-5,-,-,CASSLQAVNQPQHF,TGTGCCAGCAGTTTACAGGCCGTTAATCAGCCCCAGCATTTT